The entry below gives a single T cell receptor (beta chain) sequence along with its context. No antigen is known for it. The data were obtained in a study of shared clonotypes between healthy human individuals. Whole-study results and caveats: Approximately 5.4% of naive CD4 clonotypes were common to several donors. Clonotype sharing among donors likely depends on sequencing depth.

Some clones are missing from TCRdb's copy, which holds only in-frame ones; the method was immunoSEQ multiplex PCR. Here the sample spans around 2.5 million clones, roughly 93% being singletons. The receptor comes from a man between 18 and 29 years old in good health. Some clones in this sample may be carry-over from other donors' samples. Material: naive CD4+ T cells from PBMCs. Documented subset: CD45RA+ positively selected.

CDR3 sequence: CSVSREGYGYTF. Written as DNA, the CDR3 is TGCAGCGTTTCTAGGGAAGGGTATGGCTACACCTTC. This sequence joins TRBV29-1 and TRBJ1-2; D remains unclear. This CDR3 spans 12 amino acids. Per the germline V gene, CDR1 is SQVTM and CDR2 is ANQGSEA. Between the trimmed V and J ends, which lost 5 bases and 5 bases, there was a span of 12 bases. The full variable domain, rest sourced from reference TRBV29-1 and TRBJ1-2, is SAVISQKPSRDICQRGTSLTIQCQVDSQVTMMFWYRQQPGQSLTLIATANQGSEATYESGFVIDKFPISRPNLTFSTLTVSNMSPEDSSIYLCSVSREGYGYTFGSGTRLTVV.